This T cell receptor beta chain was identified during a study of OX40 agonist ivuxolimab in advanced cancers. Study overall: Given to patients was ivuxolimab, an agonistic anti-OX40 (CD134) antibody. Enrollees could have had prior anti-PD-1, anti-PD-L1 or anti-CTLA-4 therapy, which approximately 38% had received. Overall study findings and caveats: In general, CD8+ T cells held more expanded clones than CD4+ did, on average.

TCRdb's table, derived via immunoSEQ multiplex PCR, lists solely in-frame clones and lacks some. The repertoire consists of 45,000 to 60,000 clones, with around four fifths occurring once and the leading ten covering approximately 20%. The germline V gene has CDR1 SGHVS and CDR2 FQNEAQ. The V segment lost 5 bases and the J segment 2 bases; nucleotides outside the gene matches: 9. This CDR3 region has 16 residues. With respect to this clone: Its antigen is still unknown.

The TCR sequence derives from an adult with an advanced solid tumor such as melanoma, head and neck, liver or kidney cancer. This chain joins TRBV7-8 and TRBJ2-5; 9 bases map to TRBD2. The sequencing used CD4+ or CD8+ T cells sorted from blood, collected in a trial of the OX40 agonist ivuxolimab. CDR3 coding DNA: TGTGCCAGCAGCCCGGGGACTAGCCTTTCTCAAGAGACCCAGTACTTC. It encodes CASSPGTSLSQETQYF. The entire variable domain, with the rest obtained from reference TRBV7-8 and TRBJ2-5, is as follows: GAGVSQSPRYKVAKRGQDVALRCDPISGHVSLFWYQQALGQGPEFLTYFQNEAQLDKSGLPSDRFFAERPEGSVSTLKIQRTQQEDSAVYLCASSPGTSLSQETQYFGPGTRLLVL.